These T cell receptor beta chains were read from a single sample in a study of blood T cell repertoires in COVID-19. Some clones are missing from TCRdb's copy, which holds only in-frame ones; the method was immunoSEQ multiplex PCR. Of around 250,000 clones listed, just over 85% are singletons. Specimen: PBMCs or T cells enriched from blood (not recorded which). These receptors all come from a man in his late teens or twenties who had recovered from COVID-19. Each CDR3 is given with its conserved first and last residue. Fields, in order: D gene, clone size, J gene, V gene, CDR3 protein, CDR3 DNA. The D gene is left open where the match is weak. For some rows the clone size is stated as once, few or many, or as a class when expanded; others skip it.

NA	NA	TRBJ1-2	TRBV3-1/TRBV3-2	CASSQGTVNYGYTF	TGTGCCAGCAGCCAAGGGACAGTTAACTATGGCTACACCTTC
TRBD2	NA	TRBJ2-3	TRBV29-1	CSVPGLADTQYF	TGCAGCGTTCCGGGACTAGCAGATACGCAGTATTTT
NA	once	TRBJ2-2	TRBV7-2	CASSLRQANTGELFF	TGTGCCAGCAGCTTGAGACAGGCGAACACCGGGGAGCTGTTTTTT
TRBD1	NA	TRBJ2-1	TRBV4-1	CASSPLRGRDREVHEQFF	TGCGCCAGCAGCCCCCTAAGGGGCCGGGACAGGGAGGTTCATGAGCAGTTCTTC
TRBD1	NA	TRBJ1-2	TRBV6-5	CASSKDRGHGYTF	TGTGCCAGCAGTAAGGACAGGGGCCATGGCTACACCTTC
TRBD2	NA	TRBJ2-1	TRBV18	CASSPPGLAGGGLNEQFF	TGTGCCAGCTCACCACCCGGACTAGCGGGAGGTGGGCTGAATGAGCAGTTCTTC
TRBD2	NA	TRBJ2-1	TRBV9	CASSVRLAGGLNEQFF	TGTGCCAGCAGCGTAAGACTAGCGGGAGGCTTAAATGAGCAGTTCTTC
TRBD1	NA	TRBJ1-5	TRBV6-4	CASSEAGGSQPQHF	TGTGCCAGCAGTGAAGCAGGGGGCAGCCAGCCCCAGCATTTT
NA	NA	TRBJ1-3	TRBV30	CAWVGAGVSSGNTIYF	TGTGCCTGGGTGGGGGCAGGGGTGAGCTCTGGAAACACCATATATTTT
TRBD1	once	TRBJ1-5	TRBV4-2	CASSQDPLQGADANQPQHF	TGTGCCAGCAGCCAAGACCCTCTACAGGGGGCGGATGCAAATCAGCCCCAGCATTTT
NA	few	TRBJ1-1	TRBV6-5	CASSTTPNTEAFF	TGTGCCAGCAGCACCACACCGAACACTGAAGCTTTCTTT
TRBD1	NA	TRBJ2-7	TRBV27	CASGRQGAIEQYF	TGTGCCAGCGGGCGACAGGGGGCGATCGAGCAGTACTTC
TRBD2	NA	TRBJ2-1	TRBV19	CASSINWVAGDSYNEQFF	TGTGCCAGTAGTATAAATTGGGTAGCGGGAGACTCCTACAATGAGCAGTTCTTC
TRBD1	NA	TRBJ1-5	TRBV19	CASRTGIFDQPQHF	TGTGCCAGCCGGACAGGGATTTTCGATCAGCCCCAGCATTTT
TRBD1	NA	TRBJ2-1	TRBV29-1	CSVKTGAPYNEQFF	TGCAGCGTCAAGACAGGGGCGCCCTACAATGAGCAGTTCTTC